This entry describes one T cell receptor beta chain. The sample originates from a study of neoadjuvant anti-PD-1 for oral cavity cancer. Clones were sequenced by immunoSEQ multiplex PCR, and TCRdb holds only the in-frame ones, with some missing. There are roughly 7,800 clones in the sample; 67% occur only once, and over 3% lies in the top ten. As for time point: after neoadjuvant nivolumab, at surgical resection. Germline V gives CDR1 LGHNA, CDR2 YSLEER. V lost 2 bases to trimming and J lost 2 bases, with 13 bases between them. The CDR3 runs to 17 residues. The sequence was obtained from a person aged 35 to 85 with oral cavity squamous cell carcinoma. The source was PBMCs, collected after nivolumab (anti-PD-1) treatment. The chain carries TRBV4-3 and TRBJ1-6; D is uncertain. CDR3 sequence: CASSQREAATYNSPLHF. The CDR3 coding sequence is TGCGCCAGCAGCCAACGGGAGGCAGCTACCTATAATTCACCCCTCCACTTT.